This T cell receptor (beta chain) was profiled in a study of blood T cell repertoires in COVID-19. The wider study: From T cells, B-cell-depleted T cells, or PBMCs came the material, which was cDNA or gDNA.

In the original analysis: Using reference gene primer amplification, nucleated cell counts were estimated. TCRdb's table, derived via immunoSEQ multiplex PCR, lists solely in-frame clones and lacks some. V and J calls and clone size are copied from that table; D and trimming were computed from the DNA. The sample holds 300,000 to 400,000 clones, roughly 87% seen once. This CDR3 is 15 amino acids long. Trimming stripped 3 bases from V and 6 bases from J, with 18 bases between. Germline values: CDR1 SNHLY, CDR2 FYNNEI. The Seattle site enrolled patients during active infection and followed them longitudinally.

Sequenced material: peripheral blood. The V call is TRBV2, the J call TRBJ2-7; TRBD2 is a possible D gene (6 bases). This clonotype originated in a man younger than 45 with COVID-19, enrolled during active disease. Here the CDR3 reads CASSDRGRRASEQYF. For the CDR3, the DNA is TGTGCCAGCAGTGATCGGGGGAGAAGAGCCTCCGAGCAGTACTTC.